The 6 T cell receptor beta chains given below trace back to one sample, sequenced in a study of blood T cell repertoires in COVID-19. Clones were sequenced by immunoSEQ multiplex PCR, and TCRdb holds only the in-frame ones, with some missing. The repertoire holds fewer than 150,000 clones, with approximately 88% as singletons. Sequencing was done on a sample of peripheral blood. These receptors were collected from a human donor in a cohort sampled during active COVID-19.

The CDR3 region is CAISESGGENTEAFF. For the CDR3, the DNA is TGTGCCATCAGTGAGTCGGGAGGGGAGAACACTGAAGCTTTCTTT. J is TRBJ1-1 and V is TRBV10-3, with D maybe TRBD1 (5 bases). CDR1 ENHRY and CDR2 SYGVKD come from the germline V gene. This CDR3 has 15 amino acids. Trimming shortened V by 0 bases and J by 1 base, and 9 bases separated the two germline ends.

V gene TRBV30 combines with J gene TRBJ2-1; 12 bases align to TRBD2. The CDR3 has 16 residues. Germline V lookup: CDR1 GTSNPN, CDR2 SVGIG (reference sequence). The V gene end was trimmed by 3 bases and the J gene end by 4 bases; junction bases not matched to a gene: 7. CDR3 sequence: CAWRRGGLAGYNEQFF. The CDR3 DNA reads as TGTGCCTGGAGGCGTGGTGGACTAGCGGGGTACAATGAGCAGTTCTTC. Drawing the rest from reference TRBV30 and TRBJ2-1, the complete variable domain is SQTIHQWPATLVQPVGSPLSLECTVEGTSNPNLYWYRQAAGRGLQLLFYSVGIGQISSEVPQNLSASRPQDRQFILSSKKLLLSDSGFYLCAWRRGGLAGYNEQFFGPGTRLTVL.

The genes are TRBV19 and TRBJ2-7; maybe TRBD1 (6 bases). Germline CDR1 reads LNHDA; CDR2 reads SQIVND (reference sequence). The V gene lost 6 bases and the J gene lost 3 bases, with 9 bases spanning the gap. The CDR3 runs 12 residues. CDR3 loop: CASSEQGYEQYF. The CDR3 region has the DNA TGTGCCAGTAGCGAACAGGGCTACGAGCAGTACTTC.

V is TRBV5-1 and J is TRBJ2-5; TRBD1 agrees at 7 bases. V trimming: 3 bases; J trimming: 1 base; junction bases outside the gene matches: 3. CDR3 length: 14 residues. Germline CDR1 and CDR2: SGHRS and YFSETQ. The CDR3 DNA follows: TGCGCCAGCAGCTGGGGACAGTTCCAAGAGACCCAGTACTTC. Amino acid sequence: CASSWGQFQETQYF.

V usage is TRBV7-9 and J usage is TRBJ2-1; 7 bases fit TRBD2. Germline V gives CDR1 SEHNR, CDR2 FQNEAQ (reference sequence). Germline trimming cut 5 bases from V and 8 bases from J; bases unmatched to any gene: 12. The CDR3 has 15 amino acids. CDR3 region: CASSLYRTSSDEQFF. CDR3 DNA sequence: TGTGCCAGCAGCCTCTACCGGACTAGTTCCGATGAGCAGTTCTTC.

Written as DNA, the CDR3 is TGTGCCAGCAGCTTGGTGGGTGAGGGAATGAACACTGAAGCTTTCTTT. It codes for CASSLVGEGMNTEAFF. This chain joins TRBV5-6 and TRBJ1-1; the D is unclear. V shed 0 bases and J shed 0 bases, with 12 bases lying between them. The CDR3 contains 16 residues. CDR1 and CDR2 (germline): SGHDT, YYEEEE.